This record looks at one T cell receptor (beta chain) sequence and its context. The antigen is not known. Sequence at one end of the junction differs from germline and may be a read error. The data originate from a study of cytomegalovirus exposure and HLA in healthy donors. Per germline, CDR1 MDHEN and CDR2 SYDVKM. This CDR3 region has 14 residues. Study-wide results and caveats: Analyzed later, most CMV-associated TCR beta chains appeared HLA-restricted. At a 0.05 false discovery rate, a later analysis found 15,000 to 20,000 TCR beta sequences to be associated with HLA alleles.

Everyone who donated was a healthy bone marrow donor. Both 60 Vbeta primers and 13 Jbeta primers went into the PCR. Produced via immunoSEQ multiplex PCR; TCRdb's table is partial and in-frame only. The data hold 150,000 to 200,000 clones, with 65% to 70% observed a single time. Sequenced input: PBMCs. This clonotype was sampled from a woman under 30 in good health and CMV-seropositive. The rearrangement uses TRBV28 and TRBJ1-1; TRBD1 matches 7 bases. Written as DNA, the CDR3 is TGTGCCTGCAGGGGGAGGGTCGCGAACACTGAAGCTTTCTTT. Its protein product is CACRGRVANTEAFF.